A selection of T cell receptor beta chains follows, all from one sample in a study of OX40 agonist ivuxolimab in advanced cancers. Data came from immunoSEQ multiplex PCR; TCRdb stores just in-frame clones and leaves some out. Here the sample spans 60,000 to 80,000 clones, around 83% being singletons. The specimen was CD4+ or CD8+ T cells sorted from blood, collected in a trial of the OX40 agonist ivuxolimab. Every receptor here comes from an adult with an advanced solid tumor such as melanoma, head and neck, liver or kidney cancer. Each CDR3 is given without its conserved first and last residue. Where a row states a size, it is once, few, many or the class of an expanded clone; other rows omit it.

cdr3_aa j_call v_call clone_size
ASSVRGLATYEQY TRBJ2-7 TRBV9 NA
ASSLTGNYGYT TRBJ1-2 TRBV18 once
ASSTRRGGPNQPQH TRBJ1-5 TRBV19 NA
ASSQATDETQY TRBJ2-5 TRBV4-3 NA
ASSPRSGGTEAF TRBJ1-1 TRBV27 few
ASSSRTGGGNEKLF TRBJ1-4 TRBV7-2 NA
ASSAGANYGYT TRBJ1-2 TRBV18 NA
AIRAGAYYNEQF TRBJ2-1 TRBV10-3 NA
AWSRLGASGNTIY TRBJ1-3 TRBV30 once
ASTPTSLGGRSHEQY TRBJ2-7 TRBV5-1 NA
SVDTRDRNTGELF TRBJ2-2 TRBV29-1 NA
AISKGESYGYT TRBJ1-2 TRBV10-3 NA
ASSASGTPNYEQY TRBJ2-7 TRBV7-2 NA
ASSLVGSQTNEKLF TRBJ1-4 TRBV28 NA
ASSFRVAGGEKGYEQY TRBJ2-7 TRBV5-1 few
ASSAQGLAGVSEQY TRBJ2-7 TRBV7-3 NA
ASSITREPQH TRBJ1-5 TRBV2 NA
ATNLDRGSGNQPQH TRBJ1-5 TRBV2 few
ASSVYAPSGEQY NA TRBV2 NA
ASSLVSGRKPDTQY TRBJ2-3 TRBV7-9 NA
ASSEGTSGGQETQY TRBJ2-5 TRBV9 NA
ASSFSGGAF TRBJ1-1 TRBV28 NA
SVAIDSNEQF TRBJ2-1 TRBV29-1 NA
ASGNTEAF TRBJ1-1 TRBV28 few
ASSYSGDRDIQY TRBJ2-4 TRBV6-5 NA
ASKTGGWGTDTQY TRBJ2-3 TRBV19 once
ASTRDTGELF TRBJ2-2 TRBV28 NA
ASSRLDRVRANYGYT TRBJ1-2 TRBV21-1 NA
ASRGGSWSLGEAF TRBJ1-1 TRBV9 NA
ASSQEFASGSYNEQF TRBJ2-1 TRBV5-8 NA
ASSSRTADTQY TRBJ2-3 TRBV4-1 once
ASSLHRGLGTYEQY TRBJ2-7 TRBV27 NA
ASSGGGLATQY TRBJ2-5 TRBV2 NA
ASSFSGFNNEQF TRBJ2-1 TRBV28 NA
AGSGEGETQY TRBJ2-5 TRBV2 NA
ASSQGVAGDYNEQF TRBJ2-1 TRBV4-3 NA
ASSDRGRDEQY TRBJ2-7 TRBV19 NA
ASSQSEGGRREDTEAF TRBJ1-1 TRBV23-1 NA
ASSPATDQNTEAF TRBJ1-1 TRBV28 NA
ASSLASGLITDTQY TRBJ2-3 TRBV7-2 few
ASSLGIAGEQY TRBJ2-7 TRBV7-8 NA
ASSLTSNYGYT TRBJ1-2 TRBV7-2 few
ASSVGGSDEQF TRBJ2-1 TRBV9 NA
ASSDRGNNEQF TRBJ2-1 TRBV2 NA
ASSRWGRTNQPQH TRBJ1-5 TRBV19 NA
ASSASHRIYEQY TRBJ2-7 TRBV6-1 NA
ASSQFGSYEQY TRBJ2-7 TRBV14 NA